The entry below describes one TCR beta chain. Baseline, cycle 4 day 1, and cycle 7 day 1 were the blood sampling points. These data are taken from a study of OX40 agonist ivuxolimab in advanced cancers. Study background: Clinicians treated patients with ivuxolimab, an agonistic anti-OX40 (CD134) antibody. Patients were dosed intravenously with ivuxolimab at 0.01 to 10 mg/kg every 2 weeks.

Sequencing was performed with immunoSEQ multiplex PCR; in TCRdb, only in-frame clones are kept and a portion is missing. The sample comprises 75,000 to 100,000 clones, around 90% of which are singletons, and about 3.6% rests with the top ten. The TCR comes from an adult with an advanced solid tumor such as melanoma, head and neck, liver or kidney cancer. The material sequenced was CD4+ or CD8+ T cells sorted from blood, taken in a trial of the OX40 agonist ivuxolimab.

The CDR3 here is CASSPHILQGAIEAFF. Written as DNA, the CDR3 is TGTGCCAGCAGCCCTCATATACTACAGGGGGCAATTGAAGCTTTCTTT. The rearrangement links TRBV5-5 to TRBJ1-1; 9 bases map to TRBD1. V was clipped by 4 bases and J by 7 bases; unmatched bases: 14. The CDR3 totals 16 residues. CDR1 SGHKS and CDR2 YYEKEE come from the germline V gene (reference sequence).